Reported below is one T cell receptor beta chain. Its specificity is unknown. The record originates from a study of shared clonotypes between healthy human individuals. Study-wide results and limits: A reduction in generation probabilities was seen for non-shared clonotypes relative to those shared by all four donors. Around 5% of naive CD4 clonotypes were common to a handful of donors.

Generated by immunoSEQ multiplex PCR, the TCRdb table keeps only in-frame clones and is missing some. The data contain some 2.1 million clones, roughly 94% of them singletons. CD45RO negativity and positive selection for CCR7 defined naive CD8 cells, a population that excluded terminally differentiated effector memory CD45RA+ cells. Donors comprised healthy HIV-negative adults lacking recent acute infections or vaccinations. The germline V gene has CDR1 SGHTA and CDR2 FQGNSA. There are 16 residues in the CDR3. V gave up 1 base and J gave up 2 bases, with 15 bases separating them. Sequencing used naive CD8+ T cells sorted from blood. The chain links TRBV7-2 to TRBJ2-7; D gene ambiguous. The sequence came from a man aged 18 to 29 in good health. This CDR3 reads CASSLGAVGPPYEQYF. The CDR3 DNA reads TGTGCCAGCAGCTTAGGGGCGGTAGGGCCCCCCTACGAGCAGTACTTC. The complete variable domain, with remaining parts taken from reference TRBV7-2 and TRBJ2-7, reads GAGVSQSPSNKVTEKGKDVELRCDPISGHTALYWYRQSLGQGLEFLIYFQGNSAPDKSGLPSDRFSAERTGGSVSTLTIQRTQQEDSAVYLCASSLGAVGPPYEQYFGPGTRLTVT.